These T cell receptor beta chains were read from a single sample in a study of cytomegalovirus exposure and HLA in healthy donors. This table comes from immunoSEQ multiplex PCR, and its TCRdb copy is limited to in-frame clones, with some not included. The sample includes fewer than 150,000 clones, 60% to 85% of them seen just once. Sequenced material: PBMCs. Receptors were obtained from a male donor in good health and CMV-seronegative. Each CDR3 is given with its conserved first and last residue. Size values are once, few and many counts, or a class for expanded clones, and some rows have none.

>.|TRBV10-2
CASSDITGADSYEQYF
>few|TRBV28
CASSLLNQPQHF
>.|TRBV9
CASSAEDRAPSAGNQPQHF
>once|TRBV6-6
CASEVNYSNQPQHF
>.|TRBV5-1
CASSLGGAAGNTIYF
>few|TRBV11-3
CASSLATGTGVSGELFF
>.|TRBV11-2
CASRVATGSVTEAFF
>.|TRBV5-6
CASSGRWGYTF
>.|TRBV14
CASSQRTGGISTQYF
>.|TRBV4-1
CASSGAGRGGAGEQYF
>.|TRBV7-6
CASSPGLDPYEQYF
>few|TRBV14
CASSPLTGLMNTEAFF
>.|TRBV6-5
CASRIDTEAFF
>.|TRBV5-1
CASTDTQNTEAFF
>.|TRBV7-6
CASSSGLPGGEQYF
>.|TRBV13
CASSLSYAHQYF
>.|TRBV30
CAWSVIGGAAGNTIYF
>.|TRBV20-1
CSALGESEQYF
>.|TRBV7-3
CASSQNYANGYTF
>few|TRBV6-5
CASSYSRRDTEAFF
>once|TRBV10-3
CAISEYGGNEQFF
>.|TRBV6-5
CASSPTPLTDTQYF
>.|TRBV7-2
CASSPSTSGASNQPQHF
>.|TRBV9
CASSQSQGAGGLVYNEQFF
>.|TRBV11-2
CASSLDATGLGVEQYF
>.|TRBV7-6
CASSPRDRFYEQYF
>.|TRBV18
CASSQPGTGDGDTQYF
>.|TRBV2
CATTLTVGGTGELFF
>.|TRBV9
CASTLAAGSSGANVLTF
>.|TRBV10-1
CASSESVTPIYEQYF
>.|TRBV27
CASSWVGPQETQYF
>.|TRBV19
CASSGTGGRYEQFF
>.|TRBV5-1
CASGAQGGNTEAFF
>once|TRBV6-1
CASREGTAGPYEQYF
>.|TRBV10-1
CASSPGHQKNIQYF
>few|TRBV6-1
CATRTGSGNTIYF
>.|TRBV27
CASSLWRSENSPLHF
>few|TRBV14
CASSPLAGVGYTF
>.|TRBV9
CASSMGGRVDEQYF
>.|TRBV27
CASSFSVPNEQFF
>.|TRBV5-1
CASSLGLAGATDTQYF
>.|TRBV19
CASRINRGTNEKLFF
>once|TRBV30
CAWSGAENEKLFF
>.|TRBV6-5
CASSWSPGTSSYEQYF
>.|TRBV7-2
CASSGSGRAFRSGHTQYF
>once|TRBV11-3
CASSFRTSGRVGQETQYF
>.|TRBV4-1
CASSQDLWGLTSTDTQYF
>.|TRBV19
CASSTRGRDGYTF
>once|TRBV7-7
CASSLGLGEYNEQFF
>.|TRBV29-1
CSGQGTGVEQYF
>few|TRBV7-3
CASSRQPNTEAFF
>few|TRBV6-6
CASSGGADTDTQYF
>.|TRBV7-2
CASSPLGTGGVYEQYF
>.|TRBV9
CASSALTNTGELFF
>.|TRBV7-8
CASSLGGADYTF